What follows describes a single TCR beta chain. Antigen: not known. The data are from a study of T cell responses to AZD1222 COVID-19 vaccine. Broader study findings: Scientists sampled the repertoires only once the peak T cell response had passed.

Assay: immunoSEQ multiplex PCR; the TCRdb copy retains only in-frame clones and omits some. This table holds some 92,000 clones, roughly 89% found once. Germline V gene sequence: CDR1 SGHKS, CDR2 YYEKEE (reference sequence). V lost 1 base and J 1 base, leaving 11 bases between the germline ends. This CDR3 contains 15 residues. This sequence joins TRBV5-5 and TRBJ1-1, with D unclear. The sequence came from an adult in good health. Sequencing was performed on peripheral blood, taken on day 0 of MenACWY control vaccination. The CDR3 DNA reads as TGTGCCAGCAGCTTGATATCAGGAGGGAACACTGAAGCTTTCTTT. This encodes CASSLISGGNTEAFF.